This TCR beta chain derives from a study of shared clonotypes between healthy human individuals. Study-wide background: Three plates each covered CD4 naive and memory; CD8 naive two, CD8 memory one.

TCRdb's table, derived via immunoSEQ multiplex PCR, lists solely in-frame clones and lacks some. The data contain roughly 1,600,000 clones, about 98.5% of them singletons. The trim removed 1 base at V and 0 bases at J, leaving 13 bases unmatched. The germline CDR1 and CDR2 sequences are SEHNR and FQNEAQ (reference sequence). The CDR3 is 19 amino acids. This TCR was sampled from a young man in good health. The sequenced sample consisted of naive CD4+ T cells sorted from blood. Sample subset: CD45RA+ positively selected. This chain uses TRBV7-9 with TRBJ2-3; 7 bases agree with TRBD2. CDR3: CASSLVLAGRVSSTDTQYF. CDR3 DNA: TGTGCCAGCAGCTTAGTTTTGGCAGGGAGGGTTTCTAGCACAGATACGCAGTATTTT.